A single sample is the source of the 32 T cell receptor beta chains below, sequenced in a study of T-cell memory formation after mild COVID-19. TCRdb passed the 5' RACE reads through MiXCR, listing each CDR3 protein once. The table lists approximately 230,000 distinct CDR3 sequences, roughly 17% of them singletons, with approximately 3.5% in the top ten. Sequencing was carried out using PBMCs or a T cell subset sorted from them (not recorded which). These receptors were obtained from a young man who had mild COVID-19 (a few samples of this study predate the infection). Cell type and time point are not known.

This clonotype was counted a few times. The chain employs TRBV5-1 and TRBJ1-2; 11 bases map to TRBD1. V lost 4 bases, J lost 4 bases, and 15 bases stayed unmatched. The germline V gene encodes CDR1 SGHRS and CDR2 YFSETQ. The length of the CDR3 is 18 residues. The CDR3 bases are TGCGCCAGCAGCGGGCCCAACGGACAGGGGGCAGGTGGCTATGGCTACACCTTC. It specifies CASSGPNGQGAGGYGYTF.

This clonotype turned up a few times. The chain links TRBV12-3 or TRBV12-4 to TRBJ1-1, with D possibly being TRBD1 (5 bases). V lost 6 bases and J lost 6, with 14 bases in between. The CDR3 runs to 13 residues. The CDR3 nucleotides read TGTGCCAGCAGGGACACGTGGTACGCTGAAGCTTTCTTT. Translation gives CASRDTWYAEAFF.

V gene TRBV3-1 combines with J gene TRBJ1-5; D gene unclear. Trimming took 1 base from V and 5 from J, leaving 9 bases between them. CDR3 length equals 14 residues. CDR1 LGHDT and CDR2 YNNKEL come from the germline V gene (reference sequence). The chain's CDR3 is CASSQVEGDQPQHF. The CDR3 bases are TGTGCCAGCAGCCAAGTTGAGGGTGATCAGCCCCAGCATTTT. The full variable domain, with the rest looked up from reference TRBV3-1 and TRBJ1-5, is DTAVSQTPKYLVTQMGNDKSIKCEQNLGHDTMYWYKQDSKKFLKIMFSYNNKELIINETVPNRFSPKSPDKAHLNLHINSLELGDSAVYFCASSQVEGDQPQHFGDGTRLSIL.

The chain couples TRBV7-9 to TRBJ1-1; D ambiguous. Trimming took 5 bases from V and 10 from J, leaving 8 bases between them. Per germline, CDR1 SEHNR and CDR2 FQNEAQ (reference sequence). The CDR3 extends over 10 amino acids. CDR3 coding DNA: TGTGCCAGCAGCCCTCTTGTAGCTTTCTTT. As protein: CASSPLVAFF.

CDR3 in DNA: TGTGCCAGTAGGGGACTGATAAACTATGGCTACACCTTC. It specifies CASRGLINYGYTF. The chain is built from TRBV11-2 and TRBJ1-2; possible D gene TRBD1, 5 bases. This CDR3 spans 13 amino acids. V was cut by 9 bases and J by 2 bases, with 13 bases left in between. Germline lookup yields CDR1 SGHAT and CDR2 FQNNGV.

The sample holds many counts of this clonotype. The chain links TRBV4-3 to TRBJ2-7; D uncertain. Trimming pared 0 bases from V and 7 bases from J, leaving 13 bases between. Germline values: CDR1 LGHNA, CDR2 YSLEER. The CDR3 loop spans 14 amino acids. In DNA form, the CDR3 reads TGCGCCAGCAGCCAAGATGGACGTGGTCGTGAGCAGTACTTC. This gives the protein CASSQDGRGREQYF.

This clonotype was recorded many times. The V gene is TRBV20-1, the J gene TRBJ1-4; possible D gene TRBD1, 6 bases. Trimming removed 5 bases from V and 7 bases from J, with 20 bases in between. Looked up from germline, CDR1 is DFQATT and CDR2 is SNEGSKA (reference sequence). CDR3 length equals 15 residues. CDR3 bases: TGCAGTGCTCGGGGGACGGGGGGCGCGGGTGAAAAACTGTTTTTT. This encodes CSARGTGGAGEKLFF.

The sample holds many counts of this clonotype. The chain uses TRBV12-3 or TRBV12-4 and TRBJ2-2; 13 nucleotides line up with TRBD2. The ends lost 6 bases at V and 6 bases at J; junction bases unmatched: 4. The CDR3 spans 15 residues. The CDR3 DNA is TGTGCCAGCAGACTAGCGGGGGGGCAGCCCGGGGAGCTGTTTTTT. It specifies CASRLAGGQPGELFF.

The V gene is TRBV6-1, the J gene TRBJ2-7; TRBD2 is a possible D gene (5 bases). Trimming left V 7 bases short and J 3 bases short, with 13 bases between. CDR3 length equals 13 residues. The germline V gene encodes CDR1 MNHNS and CDR2 SASEGT. DNA for the CDR3: TGTGCCAGCACCCTCGGACTCCTCTACGAGCAGTACTTC. Protein sequence: CASTLGLLYEQYF.

The V gene is TRBV7-9, the J gene TRBJ1-1, with D possibly matching TRBD1 (5 bases). Per the germline V gene, CDR1 is SEHNR and CDR2 is FQNEAQ (reference sequence). This CDR3 has 15 residues. This CDR3 reads CASGTVRGPDTEAFF. DNA for the CDR3: TGTGCAAGCGGAACGGTTCGGGGACCGGACACTGAAGCTTTCTTT.

The chain couples TRBV7-3 to TRBJ1-1; no definite D call. The CDR3 is 15 amino acids. V was clipped by 5 bases and J by 5 bases, with 18 bases between them. CDR1 SGHTA and CDR2 FQGTGA come from the germline V gene. CDR3 amino acids: CASSVGRAGKTEAFF. CDR3 nucleotides: TGTGCCAGCAGCGTGGGGAGGGCGGGTAAGACTGAAGCTTTCTTT. Complete variable domain (other parts from reference TRBV7-3 and TRBJ1-1): GAGVSQTPSNKVTEKGKYVELRCDPISGHTALYWYRQSLGQGPEFLIYFQGTGAADDSGLPNDRFFAVRPEGSVSTLKIQRTERGDSAVYLCASSVGRAGKTEAFFGQGTRLTVV.

V usage is TRBV20-1 and J usage is TRBJ2-2; no clear D gene. This CDR3 region has 14 residues. Trimming removed 1 base at V and 2 bases at J, with 8 bases between. The V gene's germline CDR1 is DFQATT and CDR2 SNEGSKA (reference sequence). CDR3 region: CSARAAANTGELFF. The DNA of the CDR3 is TGCAGTGCTAGAGCCGCGGCAAACACCGGGGAGCTGTTTTTT.

In this sample, this clonotype turned up a few times. The CDR3: CASSPSGGLYEQYF. The CDR3 DNA reads as TGTGCCAGCAGCCCTAGCGGGGGGCTGTACGAGCAGTACTTC. This sequence joins TRBV7-9 and TRBJ2-7; the match to TRBD2 covers 11 bases. Germline V gives CDR1 SEHNR, CDR2 FQNEAQ (reference sequence). The J segment lost 4 bases and the V segment lost 5 bases, leaving 4 bases of the junction unmatched. The CDR3 extends over 14 amino acids.

The rearrangement links TRBV3-1 to TRBJ1-1, with D possibly matching TRBD1 (6 bases). The germline gives CDR1 LGHDT, CDR2 YNNKEL (reference sequence). The length of the CDR3 is 15 residues. The V end lost 0 bases, the J end lost 5 bases, and 13 bases lay between the germline ends. The CDR3 protein is CASSQDPGARTEAFF. The CDR3 DNA follows: TGTGCCAGCAGCCAAGATCCAGGGGCGCGGACTGAAGCTTTCTTT.

This clonotype was detected ten times or more. The chain has TRBV20-1 and TRBJ1-6, with D possibly being TRBD1 (5 bases). Trimming removed 4 bases from V and 7 bases from J, with 5 bases in between. Per germline, CDR1 DFQATT and CDR2 SNEGSKA (reference sequence). This CDR3 comprises 11 residues. In DNA form, the CDR3 reads TGCAGTGCTAAGGGGAATTCACCCCTCCACTTT. It is translated as CSAKGNSPLHF.

J is TRBJ1-4 and V is TRBV7-2; D unresolved. This CDR3 is 14 amino acids long. V dropped 8 bases and J dropped 0 bases, with 10 bases sitting between them. Germline CDR1 is SGHTA and CDR2 is FQGNSA. CDR3 sequence: CASRDGTTNEKLFF. The CDR3 DNA sequence: TGTGCCAGCCGCGACGGTACAACTAATGAAAAACTGTTTTTT.

In DNA, the CDR3 is TGTGCCAGCTCACATAAAGACAGGGACAATGAGCAGTTCTTC. This gives the protein CASSHKDRDNEQFF. V is TRBV18 and J is TRBJ2-1; 7 bases line up with TRBD1. The CDR3 is made up of 14 amino acids. Germline V gives CDR1 KGHSH, CDR2 LQKENI. J was trimmed by 5 bases and V by 4 bases; bases with no gene match: 5. Full variable domain (remainder filled in from reference TRBV18 and TRBJ2-1): NAGVMQNPRHLVRRRGQEARLRCSPMKGHSHVYWYRQLPEEGLKFMVYLQKENIIDESGMPKERFSAEFPKEGPSILRIQQVVRGDSAAYFCASSHKDRDNEQFFGPGTRLTVL.

The CDR3, as DNA: TGTGCCAGCAGTAGATTACCGAAGAGCACAGATACGCAGTATTTT. Protein product: CASSRLPKSTDTQYF. The chain has TRBV27 and TRBJ2-3; no firm D call. This CDR3 region has 15 residues. CDR1 and CDR2 (germline): MNHEY, SMNVEV (reference sequence). Trimming removed 5 bases at V and 0 bases at J, with 12 bases between.

V usage is TRBV6-2 or TRBV6-3 and J usage is TRBJ2-1; 10 bases fit TRBD2. Germline V gene sequence: CDR1 MNHEY, CDR2 SVGEGT. With V trimmed by 2 bases and J by 2 bases, 12 bases remained unmatched. The CDR3 length is 19 residues. This CDR3 reads CASSYPSGGILSPYNEQFF. CDR3 coding DNA: TGTGCCAGCAGTTACCCTAGCGGGGGTATACTAAGCCCCTACAATGAGCAGTTCTTC.

The rearrangement uses TRBV5-5 and TRBJ1-4; 7 nucleotides agree with TRBD1. The germline V gene encodes CDR1 SGHKS and CDR2 YYEKEE (reference sequence). This CDR3 region has 15 residues. V was pared by 1 base and J by 3 bases, with 3 bases of the junction left unmatched. The CDR3 sequence is CASSLWTGSNEKLFF. The CDR3, as DNA: TGTGCCAGCAGCTTGTGGACAGGTTCTAATGAAAAACTGTTTTTT.

The chain employs TRBV15 and TRBJ2-7; D is ambiguous. Trimming pared 3 bases from V and 0 bases from J, leaving 9 bases between. Germline V CDR1 and CDR2: LNHNV, YYDKDF (reference sequence). The CDR3 has 14 residues. The DNA of the CDR3 is TGTGCCACCAGCAGGTCACTGAGCTCCTACGAGCAGTACGTC. Translating gives CATSRSLSSYEQYV.

This clonotype was observed a few times. The rearrangement uses TRBV9 and TRBJ2-3; 9 bases are a match to TRBD2. Unmatched junction bases numbered 6, after V lost 1 base and J lost 6 bases. This CDR3 region has 15 residues. The V gene's germline CDR1 is SGDLS and CDR2 YYNGEE. CDR3 nucleotides: TGTGCCAGCAGCGTAATGCGGGGGGGCGCGGATACGCAGTATTTT. Translated, it gives CASSVMRGGADTQYF.

This sequence joins TRBV9 and TRBJ2-3; D not certain. Trimming shortened V by 0 bases and J by 4 bases, and 3 bases separated the two germline ends. Germline V gives CDR1 SGDLS, CDR2 YYNGEE. CDR3 size: 12 residues. DNA for the CDR3: TGTGCCAGCAGCGTAGCCCCAGATACGCAGTATTTT. Its protein product is CASSVAPDTQYF. The whole variable domain, filled in from reference TRBV9 and TRBJ2-3, reads DSGVTQTPKHLITATGQRVTLRCSPRSGDLSVYWYQQSLDQGLQFLIQYYNGEERAKGNILERFSAQQFPDLHSELNLSSLELGDSALYFCASSVAPDTQYFGPGTRLTVL.

There are a few counts of this clonotype. At one boundary the junction diverges from the germline segment, which might be a read error. The chain employs TRBV12-3 or TRBV12-4 and TRBJ2-5, with D possibly being TRBD1 (5 bases). The CDR3 extends over 13 amino acids. The CDR3 sequence: CASSPYLQVGWHF. In nucleotides, the CDR3 is TGTGCCAGCAGTCCCTATCTACAGGTTGGGTGGCACTTC.

This rearrangement joins TRBV18 to TRBJ2-7; unclear D gene. Looked up from germline, CDR1 is KGHSH and CDR2 is LQKENI. The length of the CDR3 is 14 residues. Trimming shortened V by 4 bases and J by 1 base, and 11 bases separated the two germline ends. DNA of the CDR3: TGTGCCAGCTCACAATATGCGGTTTCCTACGAGCAGTACTTC. It translates to CASSQYAVSYEQYF. The full variable domain, in which reference TRBV18 and TRBJ2-7 provide the parts outside the CDR3, is NAGVMQNPRHLVRRRGQEARLRCSPMKGHSHVYWYRQLPEEGLKFMVYLQKENIIDESGMPKERFSAEFPKEGPSILRIQQVVRGDSAAYFCASSQYAVSYEQYFGPGTRLTVT.

The chain uses TRBV3-1 and TRBJ2-4, with 7 bases identical to TRBD1. CDR1 and CDR2 from the germline V gene are LGHDT and YNNKEL (reference sequence). The V segment lost 4 bases and the J segment 8 bases; nucleotides outside the gene matches: 8. This CDR3 spans 14 amino acids. CDR3 loop: CASSPRQGTDIQYF. CDR3 nucleotides: TGTGCCAGCAGCCCTCGACAGGGCACGGACATTCAGTACTTC.

This rearrangement joins TRBV2 to TRBJ2-1; possibly TRBD1 for D (5 bases). V dropped 4 bases and J dropped 7 bases, with 14 bases sitting between them. The CDR3 length is 14 residues. The germline V gene has CDR1 SNHLY and CDR2 FYNNEI. CDR3 loop: CASSGRVRSNEQFF. CDR3 nucleotide sequence: TGTGCCAGCAGTGGCAGGGTAAGGTCAAATGAGCAGTTCTTC.

The chain combines TRBV5-5 with TRBJ2-7; 9 nucleotides align to TRBD1. Trimming at V came to 4 bases and at J to 3 bases, leaving 14 bases not matched to a gene. This CDR3 is 17 amino acids long. Germline CDR1 SGHKS, CDR2 YYEKEE (reference sequence). The CDR3 region is CASSRRVSPGQGYEQYV. CDR3 DNA sequence: TGTGCCAGCAGCCGGAGAGTTTCACCGGGACAGGGCTACGAGCAGTACGTC.

This chain uses TRBV20-1 with TRBJ1-2; D gene unclear. Trimming removed 4 bases from V and 1 base from J, with 10 bases in between. The CDR3 sequence is 13 residues long. CDR1 is DFQATT and CDR2 is SNEGSKA in the germline V gene (reference sequence). CDR3 in amino acids: CSATRQDNYGYTF. The CDR3 bases are TGCAGTGCTACTCGACAAGATAACTATGGCTACACCTTC.

This chain uses TRBV5-1 with TRBJ1-1; 12 nucleotides align to TRBD1. Trimming at V came to 4 bases and at J to 5 bases, leaving 3 bases not matched to a gene. There are 14 residues in the CDR3. In germline, CDR1 is SGHRS, CDR2 YFSETQ. CDR3 residues: CASSRDRGRTEAFF. The CDR3 DNA reads as TGCGCCAGCAGCAGGGACAGGGGGCGGACTGAAGCTTTCTTT.

The chain joins TRBV14 to TRBJ2-1, with 7 nucleotides matching TRBD2. V trimming: 11 bases; J trimming: 4 bases; junction bases outside the gene matches: 5. The CDR3 totals 12 residues. Per the germline V gene, CDR1 is SGHDN and CDR2 is FVKESK. This chain's CDR3 is CASGGLYNEQFF. The CDR3 region has the DNA TGTGCCTCGGGGGGACTATACAATGAGCAGTTCTTC. Full variable domain (outside the CDR3, taken from reference TRBV14 and TRBJ2-1): EAGVTQFPSHSVIEKGQTVTLRCDPISGHDNLYWYRRVMGKEIKFLLHFVKESKQDESGMPNNRFLAERTGGTYSTLKVQPAELEDSGVYFCASGGLYNEQFFGPGTRLTVL.

The chain recombines TRBV28 with TRBJ1-6; D perhaps matches TRBD1 (5 bases). V shed 3 bases and J shed 9 bases, with 12 bases lying between them. This CDR3 comprises 14 residues. The germline V gene has CDR1 MDHEN and CDR2 SYDVKM. CDR3 sequence (DNA): TGTGCCAGCAGTTTGAGACAGCTAAGTTCACCCCTCCACTTT. This sequence encodes CASSLRQLSSPLHF. The full variable domain, with the rest looked up from reference TRBV28 and TRBJ1-6, is DVKVTQSSRYLVKRTGEKVFLECVQDMDHENMFWYRQDPGLGLRLIYFSYDVKMKEKGDIPEGYSVSREKKERFSLILESASTNQTSMYLCASSLRQLSSPLHFGNGTRLTVT.